The 11 T cell receptor beta chains reported below all come from one sample, sequenced in a study of post-analysis software for immune sequencing data. Their specific antigens are unknown. Carried by the TCR beta cDNA libraries were unique molecular identifiers. TCRdb recomputed calls from the PCR reads with MiXCR, one row per CDR3 protein. The sample records some 800,000 distinct CDR3 sequences, about 45% being singletons. Study results and caveats: Relative to controls, patients had five TRBV segments at higher frequency, with TRBV5-6, TRBV5-1 and TRBV20-1 among these.

The sample taken for sequencing was blood. The receptors shown here come from a girl aged 5-17 years with multiple sclerosis.

The V gene is TRBV12-3 or TRBV12-4, the J gene TRBJ1-5; D unresolved. The V end was cut by 8 bases, the J end by 2 bases, with 7 bases between. This CDR3 region has 12 residues. The CDR3 DNA sequence: TGTGCCAGCGGAATAGGCAATCAGCCCCAGCATTTT. Its translation: CASGIGNQPQHF.

This clonotype was observed a handful of times. The J gene is TRBJ1-1, the V gene TRBV6-6; weak D call: TRBD1 (5 bases). This CDR3 contains 16 residues. V was pared by 2 bases and J by 0 bases, with 13 bases between. Germline CDR1 reads MNHNY; CDR2 reads SVGAGI (reference sequence). CDR3 coding DNA: TGTGCCAGCAGTTACGATCGACAGAAATTGAACACTGAAGCTTTCTTT. It is translated as CASSYDRQKLNTEAFF.

J is TRBJ2-7 and V is TRBV6-5; D tentatively fits TRBD1 or TRBD2 (5 bases each). Germline V gene sequence: CDR1 MNHEY, CDR2 SVGAGI. Trimming removed 0 bases from V and 3 bases from J, with 6 bases in between. CDR3 length: 13 amino acids. The CDR3 region is CASSYSGDYEQYF. CDR3 in DNA: TGTGCCAGCAGTTACTCGGGGGACTACGAGCAGTACTTC.

This clonotype was observed a few times. This chain joins TRBV7-9 and TRBJ1-2, with 9 bases identical to TRBD1. The CDR3 covers 17 residues. Germline CDR1 is SEHNR and CDR2 is FQNEAQ (reference sequence). V lost 3 bases, J lost 0 bases, and 8 bases stayed unmatched. In nucleotides, the CDR3 is TGTGCCAGCAGCTTCCCCGGACAGGGGTTATCTAACTATGGCTACACCTTC. Its protein product is CASSFPGQGLSNYGYTF.

This clonotype was observed a few times. The CDR3 sequence is CASSLDRGEKLFF. The CDR3 DNA reads TGCGCCAGCAGCTTGGACAGGGGGGAAAAACTGTTTTTT. J is TRBJ1-4 and V is TRBV5-1, with 8 bases fitting TRBD1. Trimming removed 0 bases from V and 8 bases from J; junction bases left unmatched: 0. The CDR3 runs to 13 residues. Germline lookup yields CDR1 SGHRS and CDR2 YFSETQ.

The J gene is TRBJ2-5, the V gene TRBV12-3 or TRBV12-4, with 12 bases aligning to TRBD2. V was clipped by 7 bases and J by 2 bases; unmatched bases: 14. The CDR3 is made up of 18 amino acids. Written as DNA, the CDR3 is TGTGCCAGCAAGACCGGGGGACTAGCGGGCTTGCAACAAGAGACCCAGTACTTC. Its translation: CASKTGGLAGLQQETQYF.

The chain couples TRBV11-2 to TRBJ2-3, with a weak D call TRBD2 (6 bases). The CDR3 is made up of 15 amino acids. Looked up from germline, CDR1 is SGHAT and CDR2 is FQNNGV. The V and J ends lost 1 base and 4 bases respectively, with 12 bases between them. The CDR3 nucleotides read TGTGCCAGCAGCTTAGTCGGGACTGACGCAGATACGCAGTATTTT. Translating it yields CASSLVGTDADTQYF.

This clonotype was counted between two and nine times. The chain employs TRBV28 and TRBJ2-7; 7 bases agree with TRBD2. The CDR3 loop spans 12 amino acids. The J segment lost 0 bases and the V segment lost 8 bases, leaving 1 base of the junction unmatched. Germline V gene sequence: CDR1 MDHEN, CDR2 SYDVKM. CDR3 DNA: TGTGCCAGCCGGGACTACTCCTACGAGCAGTACTTC. It codes for CASRDYSYEQYF.

This clonotype was counted a single time. The chain has TRBV7-3 and TRBJ2-2; D is undetermined. The germline V gene encodes CDR1 SGHTA and CDR2 FQGTGA. Trimming shortened V by 8 bases and J by 2 bases, and 6 bases separated the two germline ends. The CDR3 is 12 residues long. CDR3 bases: TGTGCCAGCTCTGGTAACACCGGGGAGCTGTTTTTT. This encodes CASSGNTGELFF.

The chain recombines TRBV7-2 with TRBJ2-3; D is ambiguous. The V end lost 0 bases, the J end lost 6 bases, and 16 bases lay between the germline ends. The length of the CDR3 is 16 residues. CDR1 is SGHTA, CDR2 FQGNSA, per germline. CDR3 DNA: TGTGCCAGCAGCTTAGCGGTGTCGCTTCCGGGCGATACGCAGTATTTT. Translating gives CASSLAVSLPGDTQYF.

The chain couples TRBV7-7 to TRBJ1-5; the D is unclear. This CDR3 spans 16 amino acids. In germline, CDR1 is SSHAT, CDR2 FNYEAQ (reference sequence). This CDR3 is CASLNCGQFFNQPQHF. CDR3 coding DNA: TGTGCTAGCCTTAACTGTGGCCAGTTTTTCAATCAGCCCCAGCATTTT.